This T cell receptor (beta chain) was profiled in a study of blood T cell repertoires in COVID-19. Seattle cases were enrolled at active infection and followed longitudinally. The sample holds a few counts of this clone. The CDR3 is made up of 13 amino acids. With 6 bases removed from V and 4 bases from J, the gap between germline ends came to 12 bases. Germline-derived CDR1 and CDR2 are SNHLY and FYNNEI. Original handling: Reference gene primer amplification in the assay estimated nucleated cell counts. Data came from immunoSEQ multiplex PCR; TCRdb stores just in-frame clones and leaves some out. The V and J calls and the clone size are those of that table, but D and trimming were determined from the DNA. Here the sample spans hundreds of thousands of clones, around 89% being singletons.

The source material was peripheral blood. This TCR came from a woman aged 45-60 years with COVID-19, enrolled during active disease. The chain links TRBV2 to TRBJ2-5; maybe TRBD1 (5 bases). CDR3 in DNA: TGTGCCAGCAGGGGTGACCAGGGAGAGACCCAGTACTTC. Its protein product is CASRGDQGETQYF.